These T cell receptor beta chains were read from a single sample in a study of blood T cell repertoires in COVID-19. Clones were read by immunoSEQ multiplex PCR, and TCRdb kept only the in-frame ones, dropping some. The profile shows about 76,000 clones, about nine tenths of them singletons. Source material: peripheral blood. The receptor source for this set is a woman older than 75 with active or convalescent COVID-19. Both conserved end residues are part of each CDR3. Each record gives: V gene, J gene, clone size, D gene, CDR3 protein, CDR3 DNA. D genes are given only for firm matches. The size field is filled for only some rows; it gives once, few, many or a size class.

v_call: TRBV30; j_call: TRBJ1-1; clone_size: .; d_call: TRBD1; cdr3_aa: CAWTGQGALGAFF; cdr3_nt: TGTGCCTGGACGGGACAGGGGGCGCTTGGGGCTTTCTTT
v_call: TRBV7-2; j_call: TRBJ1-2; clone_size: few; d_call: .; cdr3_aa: CASSPSRGSLYGYTF; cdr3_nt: TGTGCCAGCAGCCCCTCTCGAGGCAGCTTGTATGGCTACACCTTC
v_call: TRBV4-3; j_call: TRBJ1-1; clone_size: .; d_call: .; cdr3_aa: CASSKTPSGNTEAFF; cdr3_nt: TGCGCCAGCAGTAAGACCCCGAGCGGGAACACTGAAGCTTTCTTT
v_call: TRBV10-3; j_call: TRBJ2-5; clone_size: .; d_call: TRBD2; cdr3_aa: CAIRTSGVEGETQYF; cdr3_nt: TGTGCCATCCGGACTAGCGGGGTTGAGGGGGAGACCCAGTACTTC
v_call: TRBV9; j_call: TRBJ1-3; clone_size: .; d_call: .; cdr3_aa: CASSESRSGNTIYF; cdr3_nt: TGTGCCAGCAGCGAATCCCGCTCTGGAAACACCATATATTTT
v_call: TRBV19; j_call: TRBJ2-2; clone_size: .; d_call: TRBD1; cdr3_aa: CASSAMGQGQANTGELFF; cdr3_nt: TGTGCCAGTAGTGCTATGGGACAGGGACAAGCGAACACCGGGGAGCTGTTTTTT
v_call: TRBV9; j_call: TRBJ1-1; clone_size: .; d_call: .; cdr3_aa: CASSVVEGLTEAFF; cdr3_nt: TGTGCCAGCAGCGTAGTCGAGGGTTTGACTGAAGCTTTCTTT
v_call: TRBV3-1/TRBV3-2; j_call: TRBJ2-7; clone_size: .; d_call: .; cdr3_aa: CASHQKNRDF; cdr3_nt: TGTGCCAGCCATCAAAAGAATCGGGACTTC
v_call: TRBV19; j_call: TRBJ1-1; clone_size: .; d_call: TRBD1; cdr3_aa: CASQDRLAEAFF; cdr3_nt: TGTGCCAGCCAGGACAGGTTGGCTGAAGCTTTCTTT
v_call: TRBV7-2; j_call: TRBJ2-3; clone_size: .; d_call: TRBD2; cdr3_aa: CASSLESAGGQWTQYF; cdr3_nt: TGTGCCAGCAGCTTAGAATCGGCGGGGGGGCAGTGGACGCAGTATTTT
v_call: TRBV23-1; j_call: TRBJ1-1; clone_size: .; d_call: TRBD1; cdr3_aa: CAKGANGTEAFF; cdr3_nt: TGCGCCAAGGGGGCCAATGGAACTGAAGCTTTCTTT
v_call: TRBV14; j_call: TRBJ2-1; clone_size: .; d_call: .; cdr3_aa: CASSQDEGSKQFF; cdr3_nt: TGTGCCAGCAGCCAAGATGAGGGTAGCAAGCAGTTCTTC
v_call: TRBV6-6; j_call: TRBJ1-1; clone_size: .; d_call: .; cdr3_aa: CASTIGTPMNTEAFF; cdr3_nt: TGTGCCAGCACCATCGGGACACCGATGAACACTGAAGCTTTCTTT